The 18 T cell receptor beta chains given below trace back to one sample, sequenced in a study of T cells in Graves' hyperthyroidism and ophthalmopathy. RNA transcripts provided the source from which TCR beta CDR3 regions were amplified. TCR CDR3 regions were first amplified by RT-PCR with HTBI primers. TCRdb redid the calling of the multiplex PCR reads with MiXCR, one entry per CDR3 protein. Of about 360,000 distinct CDR3 sequences in the sample, less than 15% were seen once. The specimen was blood. The receptors originated from a woman between 18 and 29 years old with Graves' hyperthyroidism.

The sample holds many counts of this clonotype. The CDR3 DNA follows: TGTGCCTGGAGTCGACGTGGGGACAGGGGAGAGAAGAATGGCTACACCTTC. Amino acid sequence: CAWSRRGDRGEKNGYTF. The rearrangement uses TRBV30 and TRBJ1-2; 10 positions match TRBD1. Germline V lookup: CDR1 GTSNPN, CDR2 SVGIG (reference sequence). Trimming took 2 bases from V and 6 from J; bases not matched to a gene: 15. The CDR3 sequence is 17 residues long.

This clonotype has ten or more counts. The V gene is TRBV7-8, the J gene TRBJ2-5; D gene uncertain. The CDR3 extends over 14 amino acids. The germline gives CDR1 SGHVS, CDR2 FQNEAQ. V lost 1 base and J lost 4, with 10 bases in between. DNA for the CDR3: TGTGCCAGCAGCTTAGGGATGGCGGCAGAGACCCAGTACTTC. Translating it yields CASSLGMAAETQYF.

The chain combines TRBV19 with TRBJ1-5; tentatively, D is TRBD1 (5 bases). CDR3 length equals 16 residues. CDR1 and CDR2 from the germline V gene are LNHDA and SQIVND (reference sequence). The V end was cut by 3 bases, the J end by 0 bases, with 12 bases between. Here the CDR3 reads CASSISRQPSNQPQHF. CDR3 DNA sequence: TGTGCCAGTAGTATTAGCCGACAGCCTAGCAATCAGCCCCAGCATTTT.

This clonotype was counted many times. The rearrangement links TRBV27 to TRBJ2-7, with TRBD1 matching 8 bases. V shed 6 bases, J shed 5 bases, and the junction held 9 bases outside the gene matches. This CDR3 spans 14 amino acids. Germline V CDR1 and CDR2: MNHEY, SMNVEV (reference sequence). The CDR3 spells CASSLGQGSDEQYF. CDR3 coding DNA: TGTGCCAGCAGCCTCGGACAGGGTTCGGACGAGCAGTACTTC.

Ten or more counts support this clonotype. V and J are TRBV7-8 and TRBJ1-5; 11 bases fit TRBD1. CDR3 length: 14 amino acids. Germline CDR1 is SGHVS and CDR2 is FQNEAQ. Trimming removed 4 bases from V and 7 bases from J; junction bases left unmatched: 3. The CDR3 loop is CASSSGQGVQPQHF. The CDR3 DNA sequence: TGTGCCAGCAGCTCGGGACAGGGGGTACAGCCCCAGCATTTT.

The table lists this clonotype with many counts. The chain employs TRBV6-4 and TRBJ1-1; 8 bases agree with TRBD1. CDR3 size: 13 residues. Germline trimming cut 4 bases from V and 8 bases from J; bases unmatched to any gene: 6. Germline V gene data show CDR1 as MRHNA and CDR2 as SNTAGT. For the CDR3, the DNA is TGTGCCAGCAGTGTAGACAGGGGCGGCGAAGCTTTCTTT. The encoded protein is CASSVDRGGEAFF.

The genes are TRBV13 and TRBJ2-7, with D possibly matching TRBD2 (5 bases). This CDR3 is built from 15 residues. The V end was cut by 5 bases, the J end by 0 bases, with 14 bases between. Germline V gene lookup returns CDR1 PRHDT and CDR2 FYEKMQ (reference sequence). This chain's CDR3 is CASSTTRGLSYEQYF. The CDR3 DNA reads as TGTGCCAGCAGCACTACTAGAGGACTCTCCTACGAGCAGTACTTC.

J is TRBJ1-4 and V is TRBV12-3 or TRBV12-4; D is perhaps TRBD1 (5 bases). The V gene lost 7 bases and the J gene lost 8 bases, with 14 bases spanning the gap. The CDR3 sequence is 13 residues long. The CDR3 region has the DNA TGTGCCAGCACCCCGGGAGGGGAGGAAAAACTGTTTTTT. Translating it yields CASTPGGEEKLFF.

The chain uses TRBV7-2 and TRBJ2-3, with a tentative D call TRBD1 (7 bases). The V end was cut by 3 bases, the J end by 1 base, with 23 bases between. The CDR3 length is 19 residues. In germline, CDR1 is SGHTA, CDR2 FQGNSA. CDR3 DNA: TGTGCCAGCAGCTTTAATCTGTCCCCAGGGGGGTTTGGCACAGATACGCAGTATTTT. This codes for CASSFNLSPGGFGTDTQYF.

In this sample, this clonotype turned up many times. The CDR3 region is CASSSSGSGYNEQFF. CDR3 DNA: TGTGCCAGCAGCAGTAGCGGGAGTGGGTACAATGAGCAGTTCTTC. The chain carries TRBV28 and TRBJ2-1; TRBD2 matches 9 bases. Per germline, CDR1 MDHEN and CDR2 SYDVKM. The CDR3 is made up of 15 amino acids. J was trimmed by 4 bases and V by 6 bases; bases with no gene match: 7.

There are many counts of this clonotype. The chain recombines TRBV12-3 or TRBV12-4 with TRBJ2-3, with TRBD1 as a possible D gene (7 bases). This CDR3 spans 17 amino acids. Between the trimmed V and J ends, which lost 9 bases and 1 base, there was a span of 23 bases. The CDR3 DNA sequence: TGTGCCAGTACAGGGGATCCGGGACTCCACGGCACAGATACGCAGTATTTT. Its translation: CASTGDPGLHGTDTQYF.

This clonotype was detected ten times or more. V usage is TRBV27 and J usage is TRBJ1-5, with D possibly being TRBD1 (6 bases). The CDR3 sequence is 14 residues long. Between the trimmed V and J ends, which lost 7 bases and 1 base, there was a span of 11 bases. Germline V gene data show CDR1 as MNHEY and CDR2 as SMNVEV (reference sequence). The CDR3 DNA reads as TGTGCCAGCACAAAGGGGGGAAGCAATCAGCCCCAGCATTTT. Translating gives CASTKGGSNQPQHF.

This clonotype showed up many times. The rearrangement links TRBV9 to TRBJ2-6; 8 positions agree with TRBD1. The CDR3 runs to 17 residues. Germline CDR1 is SGDLS and CDR2 is YYNGEE. Trimming took 4 bases from V and 6 from J; bases not matched to a gene: 12. The CDR3 coding sequence is TGTGCCAGCAGCCGGGGGACAGGCGGGATTAAGGCCAACGTCCTGACTTTC. Protein product: CASSRGTGGIKANVLTF.

This clonotype was detected many times. The chain carries TRBV6-2 or TRBV6-3 and TRBJ2-7; D is unclear. Germline V gives CDR1 MNHEY, CDR2 SVGEGT. This CDR3 is 14 amino acids long. V was clipped by 6 bases and J by 3 bases, with 15 bases between them. In nucleotides, the CDR3 is TGTGCCAGCAGAAACGGGCAAACAATCTACGAGCAGTACTTC. This encodes CASRNGQTIYEQYF.

This clonotype was counted many times. CDR3 residues: CASSQFPGQGTDTQYF. CDR3 in DNA: TGTGCCAGCAGCCAATTTCCGGGACAGGGCACAGATACGCAGTATTTT. The chain recombines TRBV3-1 with TRBJ2-3; TRBD1 agrees at 8 bases. The CDR3 totals 16 residues. V shed 2 bases and J 1 base; nucleotides not matched to a gene: 5. The germline gives CDR1 LGHDT, CDR2 YNNKEL (reference sequence).

This clonotype was observed many times. The genes are TRBV27 and TRBJ2-7; TRBD2 matches at 13 bases. The CDR3 covers 22 residues. The V segment lost 2 bases and the J segment 3 bases; nucleotides outside the gene matches: 22. Per germline, CDR1 MNHEY and CDR2 SMNVEV (reference sequence). The CDR3: CASSLIHEGVLAGGPEVYEQYF. Written as DNA, the CDR3 is TGTGCCAGCAGTTTAATTCATGAAGGGGTACTAGCGGGAGGGCCGGAGGTCTACGAGCAGTACTTC.

This clonotype has a count of ten or more. This chain uses TRBV20-1 with TRBJ2-7, with D possibly TRBD1 on 6 matching bases. The CDR3 loop spans 14 amino acids. Germline V gene sequence: CDR1 DFQATT, CDR2 SNEGSKA (reference sequence). V was trimmed by 6 bases and J by 0 bases, leaving 15 bases between them. CDR3 sequence (DNA): TGCAGTGCAACCGGGACAATGAGCTCCTACGAGCAGTACTTC. Translating gives CSATGTMSSYEQYF.

This chain joins TRBV27 and TRBJ2-3; 8 bases fit TRBD2. J gave up 5 bases and V 6 bases, and 10 bases lay outside the gene matches. Germline V gene data show CDR1 as MNHEY and CDR2 as SMNVEV (reference sequence). The CDR3 spans 15 residues. The DNA of the CDR3 is TGTGCCAGCAGCCCCGACGGGGGGGCAAAAGATACGCAGTATTTT. The encoded protein is CASSPDGGAKDTQYF.